Presented here are 32 T cell receptor beta chains from one specimen sequenced in a study of identical twins. Each CDR3 protein gets one entry after TCRdb re-called the 5' RACE reads with MiXCR. The repertoire holds hundreds of thousands of distinct CDR3 sequences, 9% to 15% seen once, with around 1.5% in the top ten. Separately, the same data were catalogued under a study of yellow fever vaccine responses in identical twins.

The sample was PBMCs. These receptor sequences come from a woman in her late teens or twenties in good health.

Only a few counts were recorded for this clonotype. This rearrangement joins TRBV29-1 to TRBJ2-2; D possibly corresponds to TRBD2 (7 bases). The CDR3 is 15 amino acids. From germline, CDR1 is SQVTM and CDR2 ANQGSEA. Trimming took off 5 bases at V and 7 bases at J, with 20 bases between the two ends. The CDR3 bases are TGCAGCGTTCCGCCTGAGGGGGGGGGCGGCGGGGAGCTGTTTTTT. It encodes CSVPPEGGGGGELFF.

CDR3: CSATDRGSYGYTF. Here the CDR3 DNA reads TGCAGTGCTACGGACAGGGGTAGCTATGGCTACACCTTC. The gene calls are TRBV20-1 and TRBJ1-2; 9 bases align to TRBD1. Looked up from germline, CDR1 is DFQATT and CDR2 is SNEGSKA (reference sequence). The CDR3 totals 13 residues. V lost 4 bases to trimming and J lost 4 bases; unmatched junction nucleotides: 4.

This chain uses TRBV11-2 with TRBJ1-4, with D possibly being TRBD1 (5 bases). CDR3 size: 16 residues. Trimming pared 5 bases from V and 8 bases from J, leaving 21 bases between. Germline CDR1 and CDR2: SGHAT and FQNNGV. The CDR3 loop is CASSALRGNLQEKLFF. CDR3 sequence (DNA): TGTGCCAGCAGCGCCCTCCGGGGGAACCTTCAGGAAAAACTGTTTTTT.

The chain combines TRBV20-1 with TRBJ1-2, with 11 bases that match TRBD1. Germline-derived CDR1 and CDR2 are DFQATT and SNEGSKA (reference sequence). This CDR3 comprises 14 residues. The junction had 4 bases not matched to a gene; V was cut back by 0 bases and J by 7 bases. CDR3 coding DNA: TGCAGTGCTAGAGATCAGGGACAGGGGGTTGGCTACACCTTC. Protein sequence: CSARDQGQGVGYTF.

The table lists this clonotype with many counts. The chain carries TRBV4-1 and TRBJ1-1, with a possible D match to TRBD1 (5 bases). V lost 7 bases and J lost 1, with 7 bases in between. Germline CDR1 reads MGHRA; CDR2 reads YSYEKL. This CDR3 contains 12 residues. The DNA of the CDR3 is TGCGCCAGCACAGGACAGAACACTGAAGCTTTCTTT. Translation: CASTGQNTEAFF.

The CDR3 bases are TGTGCCAGCAGTTACACCGCCTGGACTAGCGAGTTCAATGAGCAGTTCTTC. This encodes CASSYTAWTSEFNEQFF. This rearrangement joins TRBV6-5 to TRBJ2-1; 9 nucleotides match TRBD2. Per the germline V gene, CDR1 is MNHEY and CDR2 is SVGAGI. CDR3 length: 17 amino acids. V lost 2 bases and J lost 6; bases outside the gene matches: 11.

CDR3 sequence (DNA): TGTGCCACCACAAGTATCAAAAACAATGAGCAGTTCTTC. Its translation is CATTSIKNNEQFF. The gene calls are TRBV24-1 and TRBJ2-1; D remains unclear. Between the trimmed V and J ends, which lost 8 bases and 5 bases, there was a span of 12 bases. The germline gives CDR1 KGHDR, CDR2 SFDVKD. The CDR3 contains 13 residues.

This clonotype has only a few counts. This chain joins TRBV6-5 and TRBJ1-1; D may be TRBD1 (6 bases). V was shortened by 5 bases and J by 1 base, with 17 bases between the two germline ends. This CDR3 has 16 residues. The germline V gene has CDR1 MNHEY and CDR2 SVGAGI. CDR3 protein: CASSTDNPGANTEAFF. CDR3 in DNA: TGTGCCAGCAGTACAGACAACCCAGGGGCGAACACTGAAGCTTTCTTT.

The V gene is TRBV6-1, the J gene TRBJ1-1; D possibly corresponds to TRBD1 (6 bases). The CDR3 runs 15 residues. Germline V gene sequence: CDR1 MNHNS, CDR2 SASEGT. V lost 8 bases to trimming and J lost 0 bases, with 16 bases between them. The CDR3 nucleotides read TGTGCCAGCGGCGAGACCGGGACATTGAACACTGAAGCTTTCTTT. It specifies CASGETGTLNTEAFF.

In this sample, this clonotype turned up many times. The CDR3 here is CASSKWRTGGYNEQFF. Written as DNA, the CDR3 is TGTGCCAGCAGCAAATGGAGGACAGGGGGGTACAATGAGCAGTTCTTC. V usage is TRBV21-1 and J usage is TRBJ2-1; TRBD1 is the table's D call and was not checked against the DNA. TRBV21-1 is an annotated pseudogene. The CDR3 has 16 residues.

Turning to this clonotype: At one boundary the junction diverges from the germline segment, which might be a read error. The rearrangement joins TRBV28 to TRBJ2-4; perhaps TRBD2 as D (6 bases). This CDR3 has 16 amino acids. The germline gives CDR1 MDHEN, CDR2 SYDVKM. CDR3 nucleotides: TGTGCCAGCAGTTTGTCATTTGGGGAGGAAAAAAACATGCAGTACTTC. This sequence encodes CASSLSFGEEKNMQYF.

This clonotype appeared a few times. The chain employs TRBV9 and TRBJ2-1, with 8 bases aligning to TRBD1. V was pared by 1 base and J by 4 bases, with 7 bases of the junction left unmatched. The CDR3 extends over 16 amino acids. The germline V gene encodes CDR1 SGDLS and CDR2 YYNGEE. DNA of the CDR3: TGTGCCAGCAGCGTACTCGGACAGGGACCTTACAATGAGCAGTTCTTC. Residues: CASSVLGQGPYNEQFF.

This clonotype appeared many times. The chain carries TRBV15 and TRBJ2-1; 13 bases match TRBD2. The CDR3 is 18 amino acids. Unmatched junction bases numbered 13, after V lost 3 bases and J lost 8 bases. CDR1 is LNHNV and CDR2 is YYDKDF in the germline V gene (reference sequence). CDR3 DNA sequence: TGTGCCACCAGCAGTCCTGAACCCACTAGCGGGGGGGCCTATGAGCAGTTCTTC. Translating gives CATSSPEPTSGGAYEQFF.

This clonotype was detected a few times. V gene TRBV5-1 combines with J gene TRBJ1-1, with unresolved D. The CDR3 runs 17 residues. CDR1 and CDR2 (germline): SGHRS, YFSETQ. The germline V and J ends were trimmed by 1 base and 0 bases, with 16 bases remaining between them. The CDR3, as DNA: TGCGCCAGCAGCTTGTTTCCTTTTGCCAGCATGAACACTGAAGCTTTCTTT. Translating it yields CASSLFPFASMNTEAFF.

The gene calls are TRBV2 and TRBJ1-2; D gene ambiguous. The CDR3 covers 14 residues. Deletions cut 5 bases from V and 4 bases from J, with 14 bases between. Germline V gene data show CDR1 as SNHLY and CDR2 as FYNNEI. The CDR3 DNA reads as TGTGCCAGCAGTCCCGGACTGACGGTCTATGGCTACACCTTC. The encoded protein is CASSPGLTVYGYTF.

In its sample, this clonotype was seen a few times. This sequence joins TRBV2 and TRBJ1-3, with unresolved D. The CDR3 loop spans 12 amino acids. The V end lost 5 bases, the J end lost 3 bases, and 5 bases lay between the germline ends. The germline CDR1 and CDR2 sequences are SNHLY and FYNNEI. CDR3 coding DNA: TGTGCCAGCAGTTCCTATGGAAACACCATATATTTT. The encoded protein is CASSSYGNTIYF.

In its sample, this clonotype was seen a few times. The genes are TRBV20-1 and TRBJ2-5; D gene uncertain. Per the germline V gene, CDR1 is DFQATT and CDR2 is SNEGSKA (reference sequence). With 0 bases removed from V and 1 base from J, the gap between germline ends came to 18 bases. CDR3 length: 17 amino acids. CDR3 sequence reads: CSARDVWTDELQETQYF. The CDR3 DNA follows: TGCAGTGCTAGAGATGTTTGGACGGATGAACTCCAAGAGACCCAGTACTTC.

The V call is TRBV20-1, the J call TRBJ2-2; D not certain. This CDR3 comprises 13 residues. The germline V and J ends were trimmed by 2 bases and 4 bases, with 8 bases remaining between them. Germline V gene lookup returns CDR1 DFQATT and CDR2 SNEGSKA (reference sequence). CDR3 residues: CSARPPVTGELFF. DNA for the CDR3: TGCAGTGCTAGACCACCGGTCACCGGGGAGCTGTTTTTT.

This clonotype was detected only a few times. The chain uses TRBV5-1 and TRBJ2-5; 10 nucleotides align to TRBD2. V was pared by 0 bases and J by 2 bases, with 7 bases of the junction left unmatched. This CDR3 has 17 residues. CDR1 and CDR2 (germline): SGHRS, YFSETQ. CDR3 sequence: CASSLGLAGRDQETQYF. The DNA for the CDR3 is TGCGCCAGCAGCTTGGGACTAGCGGGTCGAGATCAAGAGACCCAGTACTTC.

This clonotype has just a few counts. The rearrangement joins TRBV27 to TRBJ1-5; D gene ambiguous. V lost 6 bases to trimming and J lost 9 bases, with 18 bases between them. CDR3 length equals 14 residues. Per the germline V gene, CDR1 is MNHEY and CDR2 is SMNVEV (reference sequence). The CDR3 sequence is CASRSKGYPWPQHF. The CDR3, as DNA: TGTGCCAGCAGATCGAAGGGATACCCGTGGCCCCAGCATTTT.

The rearrangement joins TRBV12-5 to TRBJ2-2; perhaps D is TRBD1 or TRBD2 (5 bases each). The CDR3 spans 14 residues. Germline CDR1 LGHNT, CDR2 FRNRAP. V was pared by 7 bases and J by 7 bases, with 16 bases between. CDR3 in DNA: TGTGCTAGTGAGCCAGACTATCAGGGCGGGGAGCTGTTTTTT. Its protein product is CASEPDYQGGELFF.

Concerning this clonotype itself: An end of the junction does not agree with germline; a read error may underlie this. The genes are TRBV14 and TRBJ2-1; D is possibly TRBD2 (5 bases). The CDR3 sequence is 17 residues long. CDR1 and CDR2 (germline): SGHDN, FVKESK. CDR3 loop: CASSPPRTSILYTEQFF. Written as DNA, the CDR3 is TGTGCCAGCAGTCCTCCCCGAACTAGTATACTTTACACTGAGCAGTTCTTC.

This rearrangement joins TRBV6-2 or TRBV6-3 to TRBJ2-1, with unresolved D. This CDR3 contains 14 residues. The V and J ends lost 6 bases and 0 bases respectively, with 9 bases between them. The germline V gene encodes CDR1 MNHEY and CDR2 SVGEGT. DNA of the CDR3: TGTGCCAGCAGGACCCCGAGCTCCTACAATGAGCAGTTCTTC. This sequence encodes CASRTPSSYNEQFF.

This clonotype was counted at least ten times. This chain's CDR3 is CASSVVSYNEQFF. DNA of the CDR3: TGTGCCAGCAGCGTAGTTTCCTACAATGAGCAGTTCTTC. The chain links TRBV12-3 or TRBV12-4 to TRBJ2-1; no clear D gene. This CDR3 has 13 residues. V lost 6 bases to trimming and J lost 1 base, with 7 bases between them.

The chain uses TRBV6-1 and TRBJ1-6; D is undetermined. With 3 bases removed from V and 14 bases from J, the gap between germline ends came to 14 bases. The CDR3 totals 13 residues. Germline V gives CDR1 MNHNS, CDR2 SASEGT. The CDR3 DNA reads as TGTGCCAGCAGTGAGGGGTGGGGTTCTTCCCTCCACTTT. Translating it yields CASSEGWGSSLHF.

A few counts support this clonotype. The rearrangement joins TRBV9 to TRBJ2-3; D not resolved. This CDR3 spans 12 amino acids. CDR1 and CDR2 from the germline V gene are SGDLS and YYNGEE. The ends were cut back, 2 bases at V and 3 bases at J, with 4 bases in the middle. For the CDR3, the DNA is TGTGCCAGCAGCGTTTATACAGATACGCAGTATTTT. It yields the protein CASSVYTDTQYF.

This sequence joins TRBV7-8 and TRBJ2-4; perhaps TRBD1 as D (5 bases). The CDR3 covers 13 residues. Trimming removed 0 bases from V and 10 bases from J, with 10 bases in between. Germline values: CDR1 SGHVS, CDR2 FQNEAQ. DNA of the CDR3: TGTGCCAGCAGCTTAGCAATATCAGGGATTCAGTACTTC. This gives the protein CASSLAISGIQYF.

To note about this clonotype: Mismatch with germline at one junction end may stem from a read error. CDR3 region: CSSSLGQPGGNIQYF. CDR3 nucleotides: TGTTCCAGCAGTTTAGGGCAGCCTGGGGGAAACATTCAGTACTTC. The rearrangement links TRBV28 to TRBJ2-4; possibly TRBD1 or TRBD2 for D (5 bases each). Looked up from germline, CDR1 is MDHEN and CDR2 is SYDVKM. This CDR3 is 15 amino acids long.

This clonotype appeared a few times. The gene calls are TRBV5-1 and TRBJ2-5; D is uncertain. Deletions cut 4 bases from V and 3 bases from J, with 19 bases between. CDR1 is SGHRS, CDR2 YFSETQ, per germline. CDR3 length equals 16 residues. The CDR3 here is CASSPEIGRLKETQYF. The CDR3, as DNA: TGCGCCAGCAGCCCCGAGATAGGCAGGCTGAAAGAGACCCAGTACTTC.

The genes are TRBV5-1 and TRBJ2-3, with 10 bases identical to TRBD2. Germline V gene lookup returns CDR1 SGHRS and CDR2 YFSETQ. The CDR3 totals 15 residues. V was clipped by 7 bases and J by 4 bases; unmatched bases: 9. CDR3 DNA: TGCGCCAGCCATCGGACTAGCGGTACCTCAGATACGCAGTATTTT. Translated, it gives CASHRTSGTSDTQYF.

This clonotype was observed at least ten times. The CDR3 DNA follows: TGCGCCTGCGGTGTGCAAATTGCGGATACGCAGTATTTT. This encodes CACGVQIADTQYF. The chain uses TRBV29-1 and TRBJ2-3, with D uncertain. The CDR3 is 13 residues long. Germline CDR1 reads SQVTM; CDR2 reads ANQGSEA.

The V call is TRBV7-8, the J call TRBJ2-7; TRBD2 agrees at 10 bases. In germline, CDR1 is SGHVS, CDR2 FQNEAQ. The CDR3 has 17 residues. Losses at the gene ends were 2 bases for V and 3 bases for J; bases not matched to a gene: 10. CDR3: CASSLSVASGSVYEQYF. DNA for the CDR3: TGTGCCAGCAGCTTATCGGTCGCTAGCGGGAGTGTCTACGAGCAGTACTTC. The entire variable domain, with the rest obtained from reference TRBV7-8 and TRBJ2-7, is as follows: GAGVSQSPRYKVAKRGQDVALRCDPISGHVSLFWYQQALGQGPEFLTYFQNEAQLDKSGLPSDRFFAERPEGSVSTLKIQRTQQEDSAVYLCASSLSVASGSVYEQYFGPGTRLTVT.